The present T cell receptor beta chain was sequenced within a study of T cell responses to AZD1222 COVID-19 vaccine. Libraries were prepared by immunoSEQ multiplex PCR; TCRdb keeps only in-frame clonotypes and omits some of them. The sample yields some 120,000 clones, around 91% seen once. This CDR3 comprises 16 residues. Trimming removed 4 bases at V and 4 bases at J, with 16 bases between. The V gene's germline CDR1 is LNHDA and CDR2 SQIVND (reference sequence). The sequenced sample was peripheral blood, obtained 28 days after the second AZD1222 dose. The receptor's source is an adult who received the AZD1222 COVID-19 vaccine. V usage is TRBV19 and J usage is TRBJ2-2, with a possible D match to TRBD1 (6 bases). The CDR3: CASSTTTRGVTGELFF. The CDR3 bases are TGTGCCAGTAGTACCACAACCAGGGGAGTCACCGGGGAGCTGTTTTTT.